The rows below give T cell receptor beta chains drawn from one sample of a study of shared clonotypes between healthy human individuals. Clones were read by immunoSEQ multiplex PCR, and TCRdb kept only the in-frame ones, dropping some. The profile covers around 2.5 million clones, with more than 85% appearing a single time and roughly 0.36% taken by the ten largest. The sample comprised naive CD4+ T cells from PBMCs. All receptors come from a man between 18 and 29 years old in good health. Some clones in this sample may be carry-over from other donors' samples. Both conserved end residues are part of each CDR3. The D gene is left open where the match is weak.

D,V,length,J,CDR3,DNA
NA,TRBV27,16,TRBJ2-3,CASSLFPRQSTDTQYF,TGTGCCAGCAGTTTATTTCCCCGCCAGAGCACAGATACGCAGTATTTT
NA,TRBV18,16,TRBJ2-2,CASSPSRELDTGELFF,TGTGCCAGCTCACCGTCCCGGGAGCTCGACACCGGGGAGCTGTTTTTT
NA,TRBV2,14,TRBJ2-5,CASASPGTQETQYF,TGTGCCAGCGCAAGCCCGGGGACCCAAGAGACCCAGTACTTC
NA,TRBV5-1,12,TRBJ2-7,CASSNGHYEQYF,TGCGCCAGCAGCAACGGACATTACGAGCAGTACTTC
NA,TRBV30,14,TRBJ2-1,CAWRRTDSYNEQFF,TGTGCCTGGAGGCGGACGGATTCCTACAATGAGCAGTTCTTC
NA,TRBV7-2,13,TRBJ2-7,CASSLDPQGEQYF,TGTGCCAGCAGCTTAGATCCCCAAGGCGAGCAGTACTTC
NA,TRBV7-3,14,TRBJ2-7,CASSLGVGASEQYF,TGTGCCAGCAGCTTAGGGGTAGGAGCCTCCGAGCAGTACTTC
TRBD2,TRBV5-1,13,TRBJ2-2,CASGTSRTGELFF,TGCGCCAGCGGGACTAGCAGGACCGGGGAGCTGTTTTTT
NA,TRBV2,14,TRBJ1-6,CASSDPRPNSPLHF,TGTGCCAGCAGTGACCCCAGACCCAATTCACCCCTCCACTTT
NA,TRBV11-2,18,TRBJ2-1,CASSPLYAGPSSYNEQFF,TGTGCCAGCAGCCCCCTTTATGCGGGACCAAGCTCCTACAATGAGCAGTTCTTC